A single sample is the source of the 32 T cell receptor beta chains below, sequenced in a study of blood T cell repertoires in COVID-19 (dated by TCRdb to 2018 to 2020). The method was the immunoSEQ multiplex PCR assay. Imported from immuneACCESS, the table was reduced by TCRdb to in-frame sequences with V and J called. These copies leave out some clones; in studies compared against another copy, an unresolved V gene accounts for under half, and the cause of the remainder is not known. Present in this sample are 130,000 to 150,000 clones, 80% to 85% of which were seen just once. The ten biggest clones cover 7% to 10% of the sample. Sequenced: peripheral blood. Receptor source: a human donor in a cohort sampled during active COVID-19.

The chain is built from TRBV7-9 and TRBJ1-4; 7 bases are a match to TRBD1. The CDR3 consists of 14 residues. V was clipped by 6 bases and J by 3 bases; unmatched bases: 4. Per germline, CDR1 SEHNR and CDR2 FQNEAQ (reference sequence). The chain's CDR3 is CASRTTGANEKLFF. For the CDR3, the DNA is TGTGCCAGCAGAACCACAGGGGCTAATGAAAAACTGTTTTTT.

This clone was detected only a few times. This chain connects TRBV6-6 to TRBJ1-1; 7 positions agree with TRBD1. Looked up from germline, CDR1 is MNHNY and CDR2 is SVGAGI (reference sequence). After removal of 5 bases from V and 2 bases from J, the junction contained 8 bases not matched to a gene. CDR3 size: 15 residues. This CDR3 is CASSPPGQINTEAFF. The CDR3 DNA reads TGTGCCAGCAGTCCGCCGGGACAGATTAACACTGAAGCTTTCTTT.

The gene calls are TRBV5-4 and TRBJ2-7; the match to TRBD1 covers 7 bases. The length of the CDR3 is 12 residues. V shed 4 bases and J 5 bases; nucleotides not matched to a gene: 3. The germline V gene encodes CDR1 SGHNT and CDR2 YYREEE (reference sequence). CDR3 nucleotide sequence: TGTGCCAGCAGCCCAACAGGGGACGAGCAGTACTTC. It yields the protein CASSPTGDEQYF.

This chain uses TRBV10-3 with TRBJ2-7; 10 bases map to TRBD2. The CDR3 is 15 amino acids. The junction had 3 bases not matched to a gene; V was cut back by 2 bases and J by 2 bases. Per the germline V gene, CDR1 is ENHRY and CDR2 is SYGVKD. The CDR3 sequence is CAISESGRDAYEQYF. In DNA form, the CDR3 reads TGTGCCATCAGTGAGAGCGGGAGGGATGCCTACGAGCAGTACTTC.

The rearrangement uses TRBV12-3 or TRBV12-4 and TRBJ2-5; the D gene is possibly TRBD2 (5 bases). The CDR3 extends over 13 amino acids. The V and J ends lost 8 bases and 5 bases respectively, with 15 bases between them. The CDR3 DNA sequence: TGTGCCAGCGGCATTGGTATAGCGGAGACCCAGTACTTC. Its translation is CASGIGIAETQYF.

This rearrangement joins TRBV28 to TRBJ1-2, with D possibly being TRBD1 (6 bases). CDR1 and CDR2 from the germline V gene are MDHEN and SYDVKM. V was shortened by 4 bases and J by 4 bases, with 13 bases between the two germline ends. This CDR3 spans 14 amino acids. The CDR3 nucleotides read TGTGCCAGCAGTTCCCAGACAGGATTCTATGGCTACACCTTC. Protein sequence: CASSSQTGFYGYTF.

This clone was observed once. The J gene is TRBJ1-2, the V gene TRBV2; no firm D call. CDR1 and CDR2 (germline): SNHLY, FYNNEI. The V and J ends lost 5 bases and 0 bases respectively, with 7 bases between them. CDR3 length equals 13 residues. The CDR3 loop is CASSPGSNYGYTF. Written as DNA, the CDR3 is TGTGCCAGCAGTCCCGGTTCTAACTATGGCTACACCTTC.

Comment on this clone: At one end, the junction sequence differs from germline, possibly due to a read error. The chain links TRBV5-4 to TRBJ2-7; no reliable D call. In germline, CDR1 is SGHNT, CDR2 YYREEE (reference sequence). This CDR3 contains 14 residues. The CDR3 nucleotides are TGTGCCAGCAGCTTGGCCCTACCCCTCTACCAGCAGTACTTC. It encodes CASSLALPLYQQYF.

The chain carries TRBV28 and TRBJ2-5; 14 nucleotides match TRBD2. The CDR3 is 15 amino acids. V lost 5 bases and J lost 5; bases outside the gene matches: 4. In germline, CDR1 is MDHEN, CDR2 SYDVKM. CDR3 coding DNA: TGTGCCAGCAGTCAGGGACTAGCGGGAGTTGAGACCCAGTACTTC. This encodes CASSQGLAGVETQYF.

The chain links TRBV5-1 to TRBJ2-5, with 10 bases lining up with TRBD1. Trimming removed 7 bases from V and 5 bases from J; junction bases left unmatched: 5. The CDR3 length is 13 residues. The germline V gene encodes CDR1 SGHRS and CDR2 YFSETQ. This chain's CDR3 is CASGTGAAETQYF. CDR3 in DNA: TGCGCCAGCGGGACAGGGGCGGCGGAGACCCAGTACTTC.

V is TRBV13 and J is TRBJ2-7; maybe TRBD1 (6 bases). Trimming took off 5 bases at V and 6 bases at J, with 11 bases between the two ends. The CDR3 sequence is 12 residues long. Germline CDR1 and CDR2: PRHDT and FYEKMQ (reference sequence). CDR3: CASSGGDGEQYF. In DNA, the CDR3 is TGTGCCAGCAGCGGGGGCGACGGCGAGCAGTACTTC.

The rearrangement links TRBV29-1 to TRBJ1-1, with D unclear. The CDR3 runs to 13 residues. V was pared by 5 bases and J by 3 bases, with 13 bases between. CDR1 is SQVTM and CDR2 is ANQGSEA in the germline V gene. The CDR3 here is CSVREFVDTEAFF. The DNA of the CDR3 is TGCAGCGTTAGGGAGTTCGTTGACACTGAAGCTTTCTTT.

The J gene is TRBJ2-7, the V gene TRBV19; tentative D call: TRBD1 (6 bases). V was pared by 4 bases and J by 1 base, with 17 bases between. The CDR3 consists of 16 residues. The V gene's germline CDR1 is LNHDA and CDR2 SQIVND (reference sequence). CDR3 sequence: CASSTRTAFHSYEQYF. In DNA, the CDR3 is TGTGCCAGTAGTACTAGGACAGCCTTCCATTCCTACGAGCAGTACTTC.

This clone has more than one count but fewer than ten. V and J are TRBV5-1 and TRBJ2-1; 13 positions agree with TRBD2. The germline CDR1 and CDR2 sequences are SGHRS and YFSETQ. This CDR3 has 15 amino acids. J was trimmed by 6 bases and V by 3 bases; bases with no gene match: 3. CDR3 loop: CASSSGLAGANEQFF. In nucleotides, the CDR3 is TGCGCCAGCAGCTCAGGACTAGCGGGAGCCAATGAGCAGTTCTTC.

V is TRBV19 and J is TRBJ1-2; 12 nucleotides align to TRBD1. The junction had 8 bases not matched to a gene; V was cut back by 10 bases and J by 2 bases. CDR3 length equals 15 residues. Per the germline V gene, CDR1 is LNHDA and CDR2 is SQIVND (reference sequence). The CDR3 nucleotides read TGTGCCACTAGGGACAGGGGGCATTTGAACTATGGCTACACCTTC. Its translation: CATRDRGHLNYGYTF.

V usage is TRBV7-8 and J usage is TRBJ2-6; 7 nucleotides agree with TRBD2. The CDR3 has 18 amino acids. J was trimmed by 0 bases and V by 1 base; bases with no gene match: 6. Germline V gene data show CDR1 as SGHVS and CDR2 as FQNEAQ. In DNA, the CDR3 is TGTGCCAGCAGCTTAGTCGGACTAGACTTCTCTGGGGCCAACGTCCTGACTTTC. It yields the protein CASSLVGLDFSGANVLTF.

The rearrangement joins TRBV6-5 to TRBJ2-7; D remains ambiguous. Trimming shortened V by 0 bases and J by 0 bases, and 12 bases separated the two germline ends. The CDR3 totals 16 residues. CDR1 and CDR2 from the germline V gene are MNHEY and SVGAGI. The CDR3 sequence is CASSYSRSSVSYEQYF. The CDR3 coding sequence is TGTGCCAGCAGTTACTCGAGGTCAAGCGTCTCCTACGAGCAGTACTTC.

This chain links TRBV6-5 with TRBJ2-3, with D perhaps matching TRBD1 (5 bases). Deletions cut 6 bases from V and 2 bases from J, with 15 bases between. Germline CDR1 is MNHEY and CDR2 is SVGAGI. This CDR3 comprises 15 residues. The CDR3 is CASSEPTAATDTQYF. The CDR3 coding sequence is TGTGCCAGCAGCGAGCCGACAGCCGCCACAGATACGCAGTATTTT.

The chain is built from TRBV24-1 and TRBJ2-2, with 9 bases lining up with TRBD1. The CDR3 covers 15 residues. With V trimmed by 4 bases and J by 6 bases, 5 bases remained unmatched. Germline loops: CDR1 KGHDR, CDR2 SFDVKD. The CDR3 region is CATSDPGQGAGELFF. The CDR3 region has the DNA TGTGCCACCAGTGACCCGGGACAGGGCGCCGGGGAGCTGTTTTTT.

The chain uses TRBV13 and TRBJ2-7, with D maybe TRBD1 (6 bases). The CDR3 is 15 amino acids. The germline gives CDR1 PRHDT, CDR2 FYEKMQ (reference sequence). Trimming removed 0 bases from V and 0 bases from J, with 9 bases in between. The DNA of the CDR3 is TGTGCCAGCAGCTTAGGGGACAGCGTCTCCTACGAGCAGTACTTC. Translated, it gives CASSLGDSVSYEQYF. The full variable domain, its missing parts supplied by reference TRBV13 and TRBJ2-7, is AAGVIQSPRHLIKEKRETATLKCYPIPRHDTVYWYQQGPGQDPQFLISFYEKMQSDKGSIPDRFSAQQFSDYHSELNMSSLELGDSALYFCASSLGDSVSYEQYFGPGTRLTVT.

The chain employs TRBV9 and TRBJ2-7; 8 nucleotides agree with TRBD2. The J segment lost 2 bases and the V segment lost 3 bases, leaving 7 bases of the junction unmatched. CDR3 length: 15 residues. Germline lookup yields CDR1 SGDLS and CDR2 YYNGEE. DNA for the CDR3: TGTGCCAGCAGCGCCACTAGCGGACTAACCTACGAGCAGTACTTC. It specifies CASSATSGLTYEQYF.

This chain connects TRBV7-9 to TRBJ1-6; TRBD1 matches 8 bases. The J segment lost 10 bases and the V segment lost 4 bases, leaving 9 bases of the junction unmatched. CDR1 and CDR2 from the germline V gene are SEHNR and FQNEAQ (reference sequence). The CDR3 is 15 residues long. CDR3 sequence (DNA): TGTGCCAGCAGCTCTCGGACAGGGTACAGGTCACCCCTCCACTTT. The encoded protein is CASSSRTGYRSPLHF.

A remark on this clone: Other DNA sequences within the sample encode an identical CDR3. CDR3 protein: CSVWTVTYGYTF. CDR3 nucleotide sequence: TGCAGCGTCTGGACAGTCACCTATGGCTACACCTTC. This rearrangement joins TRBV29-1 to TRBJ1-2; D possibly corresponds to TRBD1 (6 bases). CDR1 and CDR2 from the germline V gene are SQVTM and ANQGSEA. CDR3 length equals 12 residues. The V gene lost 6 bases and the J gene lost 4 bases, with 12 bases spanning the gap.

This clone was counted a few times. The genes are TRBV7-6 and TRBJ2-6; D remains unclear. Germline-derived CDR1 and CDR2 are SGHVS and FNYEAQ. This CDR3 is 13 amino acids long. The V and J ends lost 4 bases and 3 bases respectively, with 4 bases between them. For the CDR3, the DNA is TGTGCCAGCAGCTCCCGTGGGGCCAACGTCCTGACTTTC. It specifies CASSSRGANVLTF.

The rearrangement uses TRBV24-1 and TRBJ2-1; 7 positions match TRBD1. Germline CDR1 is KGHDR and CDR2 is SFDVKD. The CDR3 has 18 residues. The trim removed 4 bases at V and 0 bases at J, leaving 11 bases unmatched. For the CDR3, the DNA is TGTGCCACCAGTGACCGCAGGGGACAGCGGAGCTCCTACAATGAGCAGTTCTTC. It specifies CATSDRRGQRSSYNEQFF.

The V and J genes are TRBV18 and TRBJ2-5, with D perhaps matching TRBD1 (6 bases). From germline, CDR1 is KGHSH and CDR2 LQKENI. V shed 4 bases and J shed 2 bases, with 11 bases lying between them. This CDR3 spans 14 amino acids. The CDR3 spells CASSQQGSQETQYF. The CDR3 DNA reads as TGTGCCAGCTCACAACAGGGCTCTCAAGAGACCCAGTACTTC.

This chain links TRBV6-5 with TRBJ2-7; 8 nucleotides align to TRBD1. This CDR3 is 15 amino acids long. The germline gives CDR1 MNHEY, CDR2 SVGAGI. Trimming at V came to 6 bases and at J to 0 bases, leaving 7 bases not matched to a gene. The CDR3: CASRLRDRSSYEQYF. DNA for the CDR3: TGTGCCAGCAGACTCCGGGACAGGAGCTCCTACGAGCAGTACTTC.

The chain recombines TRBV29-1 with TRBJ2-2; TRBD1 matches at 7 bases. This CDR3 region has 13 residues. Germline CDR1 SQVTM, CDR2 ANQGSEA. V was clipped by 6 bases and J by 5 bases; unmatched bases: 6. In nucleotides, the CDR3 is TGCAGCGTGGACAGGAGTTTAACCGGGGAGCTGTTTTTT. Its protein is CSVDRSLTGELFF.

The DNA for the CDR3 is TGTGCCAGCAGCCGACCAGGCTCGGGACACAACTACGAGCAGTACTTC. Protein: CASSRPGSGHNYEQYF. The rearrangement links TRBV7-9 to TRBJ2-7; D perhaps matches TRBD1 (6 bases). The germline V and J ends were trimmed by 5 bases and 3 bases, with 20 bases remaining between them. Looked up from germline, CDR1 is SEHNR and CDR2 is FQNEAQ (reference sequence). The CDR3 consists of 16 residues.

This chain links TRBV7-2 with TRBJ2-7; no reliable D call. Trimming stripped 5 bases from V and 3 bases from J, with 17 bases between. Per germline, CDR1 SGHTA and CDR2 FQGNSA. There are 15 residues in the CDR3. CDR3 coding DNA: TGTGCCAGCAGCCCGAGTAGAGGAGTCTACTACGAGCAGTACTTC. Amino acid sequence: CASSPSRGVYYEQYF.

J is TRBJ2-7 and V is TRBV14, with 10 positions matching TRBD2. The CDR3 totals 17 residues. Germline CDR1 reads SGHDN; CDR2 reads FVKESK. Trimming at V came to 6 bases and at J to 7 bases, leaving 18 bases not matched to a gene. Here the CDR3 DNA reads TGTGCCAGCAGTCCTCTATCCTCTTTAGCGGGAGGAAGGGAGCAGTACTTC. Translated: CASSPLSSLAGGREQYF.

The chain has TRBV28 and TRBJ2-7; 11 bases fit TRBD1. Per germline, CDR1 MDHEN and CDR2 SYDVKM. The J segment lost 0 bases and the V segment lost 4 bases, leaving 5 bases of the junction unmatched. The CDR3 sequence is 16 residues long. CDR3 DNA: TGTGCCAGCAGTTCGGGACAGGGGGTATCCTCCTACGAGCAGTACTTC. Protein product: CASSSGQGVSSYEQYF.